This T cell receptor beta chain was recovered during a study of shared clonotypes between healthy human individuals. Whole-study findings and limits: Limitation of the genetic and exposure-history diversity represented came from the few donors. Blood was the sole source, and tissue repertoires probably differ.

This table comes from immunoSEQ multiplex PCR, and its TCRdb copy is limited to in-frame clones, with some not included. The repertoire has about 490,000 clones, 81% of them found once; the top ten carry approximately 12%. This CDR3 spans 14 amino acids. Trimming removed 6 bases at V and 6 bases at J, with 14 bases between. Germline CDR1 reads MDHEN; CDR2 reads SYDVKM. Concerning this clone itself: What it binds is not known.

Sequencing was performed on PBMCs. This clonotype was obtained from a woman aged 40 to 50 in good health. Some clones in this sample may be carry-over from other donors' samples. The chain uses TRBV28 and TRBJ1-4, with D tentatively TRBD1 (5 bases). CDR3 in amino acids: CASRPGWADEKLFF. Written as DNA, the CDR3 is TGTGCCAGCAGACCAGGGTGGGCAGATGAAAAACTGTTTTTT.